This T cell receptor beta chain was profiled in a study of cytomegalovirus exposure and HLA in healthy donors. For the study at large: Samples from HLA-typed donors yielded 85 million to 95 million unique TCRs in an early data release. Study-level points and caveats: An analysis was carried out at a later point. It showed that HLA-associated TCR beta chains were more clonally expanded than equally common non-associated chains.

Trimming left V 10 bases short and J 3 bases short, with 18 bases between. Per the germline V gene, CDR1 is SNHLY and CDR2 is FYNNEI. This CDR3 has 14 amino acids. Remarks on this clone: Its antigen remains unknown.

The primer mix had 60 Vbeta and 13 Jbeta primers. Only in-frame clones appear in the TCRdb table, and some are missing; sequencing was by immunoSEQ multiplex PCR. Counted here are roughly 230,000 clones, approximately 84% occurring once; the ten biggest clones make up roughly 0.22%. Sequencing was carried out using PBMCs. This clonotype was sampled from a girl aged 2-10 years in good health and CMV-seronegative. The V gene is TRBV2, the J gene TRBJ1-2; a possible D gene is TRBD1 (5 bases). The CDR3 nucleotides are TGTGCCAACACCCCCGGGGGGATGCACTATGGCTACACCTTC. This gives the protein CANTPGGMHYGYTF.